Listed here are 8 T cell receptor beta chains from one sample, sequenced in a study of monozygotic twins with cystic fibrosis. Sequenced by immunoSEQ multiplex PCR; TCRdb stores in-frame clones only, minus some. The sample lists fewer than 11,000 clones; 99% to 99.4% were seen once. Sequencing was performed on blood. The source of these receptors is a man aged 18 to 29 with cystic fibrosis.

The CDR3 spells CASSTGGRTEAFF. In nucleotides, the CDR3 is TGCGCCAGCAGCACCGGAGGGAGGACTGAAGCTTTCTTT. The chain has TRBV5-1 and TRBJ1-1; D unresolved. From germline, CDR1 is SGHRS and CDR2 YFSETQ. This CDR3 is 13 amino acids long. V lost 4 bases and J 5 bases, leaving 12 bases between the germline ends.

The table lists this clone with a count of one. The rearrangement joins TRBV5-1 to TRBJ1-2; 8 bases agree with TRBD1. CDR1 is SGHRS, CDR2 YFSETQ, per germline. The CDR3 contains 15 residues. The V and J ends lost 0 bases and 6 bases, in that order; junction bases with no gene match: 7. CDR3 nucleotides: TGCGCCAGCAGCTTGGAACTGACAGGGGATGATGGCTACACCTTC. Translation gives CASSLELTGDDGYTF.

The V gene is TRBV6-1, the J gene TRBJ2-7, with D tentatively TRBD1 (5 bases). Germline lookup yields CDR1 MNHNS and CDR2 SASEGT. With 4 bases removed from V and 5 bases from J, the gap between germline ends came to 18 bases. This CDR3 comprises 15 residues. CDR3 coding DNA: TGTGCCAGCAGTGCCCCCACAGGTTTCCCCAACGAGCAGTACTTC. Translating it yields CASSAPTGFPNEQYF.

V is TRBV9 and J is TRBJ1-1, with a tentative D call TRBD1 (5 bases). V was cut by 3 bases and J by 0 bases, with 9 bases left in between. The V gene's germline CDR1 is SGDLS and CDR2 YYNGEE. CDR3 length equals 14 residues. The CDR3 DNA reads as TGTGCCAGCAGCGCCGGGGCGCTGAACACTGAAGCTTTCTTT. It translates to CASSAGALNTEAFF. The full variable domain, in which reference TRBV9 and TRBJ1-1 provide the parts outside the CDR3, is DSGVTQTPKHLITATGQRVTLRCSPRSGDLSVYWYQQSLDQGLQFLIQYYNGEERAKGNILERFSAQQFPDLHSELNLSSLELGDSALYFCASSAGALNTEAFFGQGTRLTVV.

The chain recombines TRBV9 with TRBJ2-2, with 9 bases lining up with TRBD2. The CDR3 runs to 16 residues. Germline CDR1 reads SGDLS; CDR2 reads YYNGEE. The trim removed 0 bases at V and 7 bases at J, leaving 7 bases unmatched. CDR3 DNA sequence: TGTGCCAGCAGCGTAGCTGCTAGCGGGGACTTCGGGGAGCTGTTTTTT. Its translation is CASSVAASGDFGELFF.

This rearrangement joins TRBV18 to TRBJ1-2; D is ambiguous. Trimming shortened V by 1 base and J by 4 bases, and 10 bases separated the two germline ends. Germline assignment: CDR1 KGHSH and CDR2 LQKENI. The CDR3 has 14 residues. Here the CDR3 reads CASSPRPGPYGYTF. The CDR3 nucleotides are TGTGCCAGCTCACCACGGCCAGGCCCCTATGGCTACACCTTC.

V is TRBV12-2 and J is TRBJ1-5. TRBV12-2 is classified as a pseudogene. The CDR3 loop spans 13 amino acids. CDR3 in amino acids: CASRYRQDQPQHF. The CDR3 region has the DNA TGTGCAAGTCGCTATAGGCAAGATCAGCCCCAGCATTTT.

This rearrangement joins TRBV5-6 to TRBJ2-5; D gene ambiguous. Germline values: CDR1 SGHDT, CDR2 YYEEEE. Trimming took 0 bases from V and 5 from J, leaving 8 bases between them. This CDR3 has 13 amino acids. The DNA for the CDR3 is TGTGCCAGCAGCTTGGGAGGTCAGGAGACCCAGTACTTC. Translation: CASSLGGQETQYF. The full variable domain, its missing parts supplied by reference TRBV5-6 and TRBJ2-5, is DAGVTQSPTHLIKTRGQQVTLRCSPKSGHDTVSWYQQALGQGPQFIFQYYEEEERQRGNFPDRFSGHQFPNYSSELNVNALLLGDSALYLCASSLGGQETQYFGPGTRLLVL.